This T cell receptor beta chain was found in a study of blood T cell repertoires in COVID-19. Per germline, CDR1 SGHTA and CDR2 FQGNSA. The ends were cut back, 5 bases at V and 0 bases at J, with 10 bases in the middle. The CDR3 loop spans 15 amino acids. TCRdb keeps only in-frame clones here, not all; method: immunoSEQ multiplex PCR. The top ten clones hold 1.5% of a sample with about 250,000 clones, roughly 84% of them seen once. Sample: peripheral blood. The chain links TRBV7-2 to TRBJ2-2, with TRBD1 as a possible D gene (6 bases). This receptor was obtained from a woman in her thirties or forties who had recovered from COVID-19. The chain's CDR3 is CASSRGQSNTGELFF. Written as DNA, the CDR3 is TGTGCCAGCAGCCGTGGACAGTCGAACACCGGGGAGCTGTTTTTT.